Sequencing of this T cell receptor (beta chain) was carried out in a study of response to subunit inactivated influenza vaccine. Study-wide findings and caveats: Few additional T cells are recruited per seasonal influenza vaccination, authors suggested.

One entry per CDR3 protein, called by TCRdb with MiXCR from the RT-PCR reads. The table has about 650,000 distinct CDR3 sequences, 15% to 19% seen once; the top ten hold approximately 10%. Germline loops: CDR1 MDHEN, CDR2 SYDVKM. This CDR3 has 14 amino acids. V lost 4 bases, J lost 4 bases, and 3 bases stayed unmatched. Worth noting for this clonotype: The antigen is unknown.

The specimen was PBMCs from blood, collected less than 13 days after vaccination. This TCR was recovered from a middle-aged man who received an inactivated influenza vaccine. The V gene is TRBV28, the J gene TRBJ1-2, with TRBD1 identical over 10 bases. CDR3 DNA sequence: TGTGCCAGCAGTTATGGGACAGGGGCCTATGGCTACACCTTC. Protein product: CASSYGTGAYGYTF.